These 8 T cell receptor beta chains originate from one sample sequenced in a study of identifying expanded T cells in peripheral blood. Sequenced by immunoSEQ multiplex PCR; TCRdb stores in-frame clones only, minus some. This sample has about 100,000 clones; approximately 90% occur once, and the top ten carry about a sixth. The sample was blood. The receptors come from a person aged 18-70 years in good health.

V is TRBV28 and J is TRBJ2-1; D uncertain. The CDR3 consists of 11 residues. Trimming stripped 8 bases from V and 4 bases from J, with 6 bases between. CDR1 MDHEN and CDR2 SYDVKM come from the germline V gene. The CDR3 loop reads CASGRYNEQFF. The DNA for the CDR3 is TGTGCCAGCGGAAGATACAATGAGCAGTTCTTC.

This clone turned up a few times. This sequence joins TRBV28 and TRBJ1-2; no reliable D call. The germline V gene has CDR1 MDHEN and CDR2 SYDVKM. CDR3 size: 13 residues. V gave up 6 bases and J gave up 8 bases, with 16 bases separating them. CDR3 in amino acids: CASSLTWASGYTF. CDR3 DNA sequence: TGTGCCAGCAGCCTAACCTGGGCGTCGGGCTACACCTTC.

The J gene is TRBJ2-5, the V gene TRBV5-1; the D is unclear. Per germline, CDR1 SGHRS and CDR2 YFSETQ. This CDR3 contains 12 residues. Trimming shortened V by 2 bases and J by 0 bases, and 2 bases separated the two germline ends. The CDR3 nucleotides read TGCGCCAGCAGCTTCGACCAAGAGACCCAGTACTTC. It encodes CASSFDQETQYF.

The chain recombines TRBV2 with TRBJ2-5; 9 bases are a match to TRBD1. Trimming took 3 bases from V and 1 from J; bases not matched to a gene: 3. CDR3 length equals 15 residues. In germline, CDR1 is SNHLY, CDR2 FYNNEI. The DNA of the CDR3 is TGTGCCAGCAGTGATATGGGACAGGGCCAAGAGACCCAGTACTTC. This encodes CASSDMGQGQETQYF.

The gene calls are TRBV5-1 and TRBJ1-4; tentative D call: TRBD1 (6 bases). V was cut by 0 bases and J by 6 bases, with 6 bases left in between. There are 13 residues in the CDR3. Germline CDR1 and CDR2: SGHRS and YFSETQ. The CDR3 sequence: CASSLAGDEKLFF. The DNA of the CDR3 is TGCGCCAGCAGCTTGGCAGGGGATGAAAAACTGTTTTTT.

The rearrangement joins TRBV6-6 to TRBJ1-6; D ambiguous. In germline, CDR1 is MNHNY, CDR2 SVGAGI (reference sequence). The CDR3 consists of 13 residues. V was pared by 4 bases and J by 9 bases, with 10 bases between. This chain's CDR3 is CASSLIQLSPLHF. DNA of the CDR3: TGTGCCAGCAGTTTAATCCAGCTTTCACCCCTCCACTTT.

V is TRBV6-6 and J is TRBJ1-4, with a possible D match to TRBD1 (5 bases). This CDR3 has 13 residues. The germline V gene has CDR1 MNHNY and CDR2 SVGAGI (reference sequence). V lost 4 bases to trimming and J lost 7 bases, with 10 bases between them. The CDR3 nucleotides are TGTGCCAGCAGTTCGGGACTCTTTGAAAAACTGTTTTTT. Protein sequence: CASSSGLFEKLFF.

V usage is TRBV7-2 and J usage is TRBJ2-7; tentative D call: TRBD2 (5 bases). Germline lookup yields CDR1 SGHTA and CDR2 FQGNSA. Trimming shortened V by 6 bases and J by 3 bases, and 24 bases separated the two germline ends. The CDR3 length is 17 residues. The CDR3 spells CASSRGTSLPGFYEQYF. The DNA of the CDR3 is TGTGCCAGCAGTCGAGGAACTAGTTTACCAGGTTTCTACGAGCAGTACTTC.